These 23 T cell receptor beta chains came from one sample sequenced in a study of T cell clonality in common variable immunodeficiency. Method: immunoSEQ multiplex PCR; TCRdb's copy keeps in-frame clones and lacks some. The record shows about 42,000 clones for this sample, with no singletons present. The source material was peripheral blood mononuclear cells. The receptors shown here come from a person aged 18 to 75 in good health.

This clone has at least ten counts. The CDR3 extends 3 residues past the end of the read, so its final part is completed from the germline J gene. The chain links TRBV28 to TRBJ2-2; 7 bases are shared with TRBD1. This CDR3 region has 16 residues. Germline loops: CDR1 MDHEN, CDR2 SYDVKM. With 3 bases clipped from V and 5 bases from J, the junction kept 9 bases outside the gene matches. The CDR3 bases that were read are TGTGCCAGCAGTTTGAGATGGACAGGTTTGACCGGGGAG. Translated, it gives CASSLRWTGLTGE. The CDR3 reads in full as CASSLRWTGLTGELFF.

This clone showed up many times. The DNA ends 3 residues before the CDR3 does, and the rest of the CDR3 is filled in from the germline J gene. V is TRBV18 and J is TRBJ1-2; 9 bases are shared with TRBD1. CDR3 size: 15 residues. Germline V gene sequence: CDR1 KGHSH, CDR2 LQKENI. The trim removed 3 bases at V and 7 bases at J, leaving 9 bases unmatched. CDR3 bases read: TGTGCCAGCTCACCGCCTACAGGGGGCGCGCTTGGC. Its translation: CASSPPTGGALG. The whole CDR3 sequence reads CASSPPTGGALGYTF.

This clone was counted ten times or more. The read terminates 3 residues before the CDR3 end, so the remaining end is supplied by the germline J gene. This chain connects TRBV20-1 to TRBJ2-1; 11 bases align to TRBD2. In germline, CDR1 is DFQATT, CDR2 SNEGSKA (reference sequence). This CDR3 comprises 15 residues. V shed 6 bases and J 6 bases; nucleotides not matched to a gene: 10. The CDR3 here is CSAQIGLAGRNEQFF. The part of the CDR3 DNA that was read is TGCAGTGCGCAAATCGGACTAGCGGGCCGCAATGAG.

This clone was detected ten times or more. The read falls 3 residues short of the CDR3 end, and the missing part is taken from the germline J gene. V and J are TRBV19 and TRBJ2-7, with D perhaps TRBD2 (6 bases). Germline CDR1 reads LNHDA; CDR2 reads SQIVND (reference sequence). This CDR3 spans 12 amino acids. The V gene lost 3 bases and the J gene lost 6 bases, with 9 bases spanning the gap. CDR3 residues: CASSIGTSEQYF. The DNA read from the CDR3 is TGTGCCAGTAGTATCGGGACTTCCGAG.

This clone was seen at least ten times. The read halts 3 residues ahead of the CDR3 end, with the missing end drawn from the germline J gene. V is TRBV10-3 and J is TRBJ2-1; 9 bases line up with TRBD2. CDR1 and CDR2 from the germline V gene are ENHRY and SYGVKD. V lost 4 bases, J lost 7 bases, and 8 bases stayed unmatched. This CDR3 spans 15 amino acids. This chain's CDR3 is CAISGLAGLANEQFF. CDR3 DNA, as far as it was read: TGTGCCATCAGTGGCCTAGCGGGATTAGCTAATGAG.

This clone was picked up many times. The sequence runs out 3 residues before the end of the CDR3; the remainder is reconstructed from the germline J gene. V gene TRBV4-2 combines with J gene TRBJ1-4, with 7 bases matching TRBD1. The germline gives CDR1 LGHNA, CDR2 YNFKEQ. With V trimmed by 11 bases and J by 4 bases, 7 bases remained unmatched. The CDR3 is 13 amino acids. The CDR3 protein is CAVQRDSNEKLFF. The sequenced CDR3 bases are TGTGCCGTTCAACGGGACAGTAATGAAAAA.

This clone occurred many times. The read terminates 3 residues ahead of where the CDR3 ends, so the germline J gene completes it. Other DNA sequences in the sample encode the same CDR3. The V gene is TRBV7-6, the J gene TRBJ2-3; 7 bases agree with TRBD2. The CDR3 extends over 15 amino acids. The germline V gene has CDR1 SGHVS and CDR2 FNYEAQ. V lost 5 bases to trimming and J lost 3 bases; unmatched junction nucleotides: 8. CDR3 protein: CASSLSSGDTDTQYF. The DNA read from the CDR3 is TGTGCCAGCAGCCTCTCTAGCGGAGATACAGATACG.

The table lists this clone with many counts. The CDR3 end falls 3 residues outside the read, so it is completed with the germline J gene. This sequence joins TRBV6-2 or TRBV6-3 and TRBJ2-3; D may be TRBD2 (5 bases). The CDR3 contains 11 residues. Germline V gene sequence: CDR1 MNHEY, CDR2 SVGEGT. CDR3 in amino acids: CASTHGEAQYF. CDR3 DNA, as far as it was read: TGTGCCAGCACCCACGGGGAAGCG.

This clone was recorded many times. The read ends 3 residues shy of where the CDR3 ends; the end is completed using the germline J gene. J is TRBJ1-1 and V is TRBV5-4; TRBD1 matches at 7 bases. Unmatched junction bases numbered 5, after V lost 0 bases and J lost 0 bases. Germline V gene sequence: CDR1 SGHNT, CDR2 YYREEE (reference sequence). The CDR3 spans 16 residues. The CDR3 reads CASSLGMDRLNTEAFF. The part of the CDR3 DNA that was read is TGTGCCAGCAGCTTGGGAATGGACAGGCTGAACACTGAA. Full variable domain (remainder filled in from reference TRBV5-4 and TRBJ1-1): ETGVTQSPTHLIKTRGQQVTLRCSSQSGHNTVSWYQQALGQGPQFIFQYYREEENGRGNFPPRFSGLQFPNYSSELNVNALELDDSALYLCASSLGMDRLNTEAFFGQGTRLTVV.

This clone was observed many times. The CDR3 end is not reached by the read, which stops 3 residues before it; the germline J gene fills it in. The J gene is TRBJ2-1, the V gene TRBV2; D possibly corresponds to TRBD2 (6 bases). CDR3 length: 13 amino acids. With 11 bases removed from V and 9 bases from J, the gap between germline ends came to 20 bases. Germline CDR1 SNHLY, CDR2 FYNNEI. This CDR3 reads CAGGASERGEQFF. The part of the CDR3 DNA that was read is TGTGCCGGGGGTGCTAGCGAGAGGGGTGAG.

This clone has ten or more counts. The CDR3 is cut off 3 residues early in the read; its end comes from the germline J gene. V gene TRBV10-3 combines with J gene TRBJ2-7; tentatively, D is TRBD1 or TRBD2 (6 bases each). This CDR3 has 15 amino acids. V dropped 4 bases and J dropped 6 bases, with 19 bases sitting between them. CDR1 and CDR2 (germline): ENHRY, SYGVKD. The CDR3 here is CAISGSGATVSEQYF. The sequenced part of the CDR3 DNA is TGTGCCATCAGTGGGTCGGGGGCGACGGTATCCGAG.

This clone showed up many times. An end of the junction differs from the germline gene, which may be a read error. With the read ending 3 residues before the CDR3 end, the germline J gene is used to fill in that end. The chain has TRBV7-7 and TRBJ2-3; tentative D call: TRBD1 (5 bases). This CDR3 spans 13 amino acids. CDR1 is SSHAT and CDR2 is FNYEAQ in the germline V gene (reference sequence). The CDR3 protein is CASSPTVSDTQYF. Incomplete CDR3 DNA: TGTGCTAGCAGCCCGACAGTTTCAGATACG.

This clone was picked up many times. The read comes to an end 3 residues before the CDR3 does, leaving the germline J gene to fill in the end. The rearrangement links TRBV20-1 to TRBJ2-1, with D perhaps TRBD1 (6 bases). The CDR3 is made up of 14 amino acids. The V end lost 4 bases, the J end lost 4 bases, and 14 bases lay between the germline ends. CDR1 is DFQATT and CDR2 is SNEGSKA in the germline V gene (reference sequence). The CDR3 protein is CSATGTLKYNEQFF. Incomplete CDR3 DNA: TGCAGTGCTACCGGGACACTTAAATACAATGAG.

This clone was counted many times. With the read ending 3 residues before the CDR3 end, the germline J gene is used to fill in that end. The J gene is TRBJ2-7, the V gene TRBV5-6, with 8 bases aligning to TRBD1. CDR3 length: 14 amino acids. The trim removed 4 bases at V and 3 bases at J, leaving 6 bases unmatched. Germline-derived CDR1 and CDR2 are SGHDT and YYEEEE. The covered CDR3 bases are TGTGCCAGCAGCCCAGGACAGGGAATCTACGAG. It encodes CASSPGQGIYE. The entire CDR3 sequence reads CASSPGQGIYEQYF. Full variable domain (remainder filled in from reference TRBV5-6 and TRBJ2-7): DAGVTQSPTHLIKTRGQQVTLRCSPKSGHDTVSWYQQALGQGPQFIFQYYEEEERQRGNFPDRFSGHQFPNYSSELNVNALLLGDSALYLCASSPGQGIYEQYFGPGTRLTVT.

This clone was seen at least ten times. The sequence runs out 3 residues before the end of the CDR3; the remainder is reconstructed from the germline J gene. This chain uses TRBV30 with TRBJ1-1; D unclear. The germline V gene encodes CDR1 GTSNPN and CDR2 SVGIG (reference sequence). The CDR3 runs to 12 residues. The covered CDR3 bases are TGTGCCTGGAGAGACGGACTCCTCAGA. Translated, it gives CAWRDGLLR. From start to end, the CDR3 is CAWRDGLLRAFF. Supplemented by reference TRBV30 and TRBJ1-1, the full variable domain reads SQTIHQWPATLVQPVGSPLSLECTVEGTSNPNLYWYRQAAGRGLQLLFYSVGIGQISSEVPQNLSASRPQDRQFILSSKKLLLSDSGFYLCAWRDGLLRAFFGQGTRLTVV.

This clone was recorded many times. The read finishes 3 residues shy of the CDR3 end, and the germline J gene is used to complete it. The V call is TRBV4-1, the J call TRBJ1-6; D might be TRBD1 (5 bases). The CDR3 covers 17 residues. Trimming cost V 0 bases and J 2 bases, with 11 bases left between them. The germline V gene encodes CDR1 MGHRA and CDR2 YSYEKL. CDR3 DNA (partial): TGCGCCAGCAGCCAAGATTTCGGGGGGACCTATAATTCACCC. It yields the protein CASSQDFGGTYNSP. In full, the CDR3 is CASSQDFGGTYNSPLHF.

There are many counts of this clone. Read coverage stops 3 residues before the CDR3 terminus; the germline J gene supplies the remainder. The chain employs TRBV20-1 and TRBJ1-1; D call uncertain. V was pared by 3 bases and J by 1 base, with 12 bases between. The CDR3 runs 14 residues. CDR1 DFQATT and CDR2 SNEGSKA come from the germline V gene (reference sequence). CDR3 DNA, as far as it was read: TGCAGTGCTAGGAAGGTGTTTCCGAACACTGAA. Translating gives CSARKVFPNTE. The complete CDR3 reads CSARKVFPNTEAFF.

This clone was seen ten or more times. The observed sequence ends 3 residues before the CDR3 terminus, with the missing tail filled in from the germline J gene. This chain uses TRBV6-2 or TRBV6-3 with TRBJ1-2; the match to TRBD1 covers 9 bases. CDR1 is MNHEY, CDR2 SVGEGT, per germline. The CDR3 is made up of 14 amino acids. With V trimmed by 6 bases and J by 5 bases, 7 bases remained unmatched. The CDR3 region is CASRRDRVWYGYTF. CDR3 DNA (partial): TGTGCCAGCAGACGGGACAGGGTATGGTATGGC.

The sample holds many counts of this clone. The read finishes 3 residues shy of the CDR3 end, and the germline J gene is used to complete it. The chain has TRBV20-1 and TRBJ2-1; TRBD1 matches 7 bases. CDR3 length: 14 residues. Germline V gene data show CDR1 as DFQATT and CDR2 as SNEGSKA (reference sequence). V trimming: 3 bases; J trimming: 0 bases; junction bases outside the gene matches: 2. The chain's CDR3 is CSARRDSSYNEQFF. The CDR3 DNA, read in part, is TGCAGTGCTAGGAGGGACAGCTCCTACAATGAG.

In its sample, this clone was seen many times. With the read ending 3 residues before the CDR3 end, the germline J gene is used to fill in that end. The chain links TRBV29-1 to TRBJ1-4, with a possible D match to TRBD1 (5 bases). Germline assignment: CDR1 SQVTM and CDR2 ANQGSEA. V was clipped by 6 bases and J by 4 bases, with 15 bases between them. CDR3 length: 14 amino acids. CDR3 DNA (partial): TGCAGCGTCGCGCAGGGATCGGGTAATGAAAAA. Translation: CSVAQGSGNEK. The entire CDR3 sequence reads CSVAQGSGNEKLFF.

This clone was seen ten or more times. The CDR3 bases that were read are TGTGCCAGCAGCTTAGCTAGCGGGAATTCCTACAATGAG. Translation gives CASSLASGNSYNE. The CDR3 reads in full as CASSLASGNSYNEQFF. The chain uses TRBV7-8 and TRBJ2-1, with 8 positions matching TRBD2. The read is 3 residues too short to cover the CDR3 end, so that end is filled in from the germline J gene. J lost 1 base, V lost 0 bases, and 2 bases had no gene match. CDR3 length: 16 residues. Germline V gives CDR1 SGHVS, CDR2 FQNEAQ. The full variable domain, in which reference TRBV7-8 and TRBJ2-1 provide the parts outside the CDR3, is GAGVSQSPRYKVAKRGQDVALRCDPISGHVSLFWYQQALGQGPEFLTYFQNEAQLDKSGLPSDRFFAERPEGSVSTLKIQRTQQEDSAVYLCASSLASGNSYNEQFFGPGTRLTVL.

This clone was picked up many times. Read data end 3 residues before the CDR3 end; the end is taken from the germline J gene. V and J are TRBV11-2 and TRBJ2-7, with a tentative D call TRBD2 (5 bases). The CDR3 extends over 13 amino acids. Germline V CDR1 and CDR2: SGHAT, FQNNGV. V was clipped by 2 bases and J by 3 bases, with 8 bases between them. CDR3 bases read: TGTGCCAGCAGCTTACAAACTAGCTACGAG. Translating it yields CASSLQTSYE. The CDR3, in full, reads CASSLQTSYEQYF.

This clone has ten or more counts. At one boundary the junction diverges from the germline segment, which might be a read error. The CDR3 is cut off 3 residues early in the read; its end comes from the germline J gene. V usage is TRBV29-1 and J usage is TRBJ2-1; 7 nucleotides agree with TRBD2. CDR3 length: 15 amino acids. Germline CDR1 and CDR2: SQVTM and ANQGSEA. This CDR3 is CSVEGFASGYNEQFF. The sequenced part of the CDR3 DNA is TGCAGCGTGGAAGGCTTCGCTAGCGGCTACAATGAG.